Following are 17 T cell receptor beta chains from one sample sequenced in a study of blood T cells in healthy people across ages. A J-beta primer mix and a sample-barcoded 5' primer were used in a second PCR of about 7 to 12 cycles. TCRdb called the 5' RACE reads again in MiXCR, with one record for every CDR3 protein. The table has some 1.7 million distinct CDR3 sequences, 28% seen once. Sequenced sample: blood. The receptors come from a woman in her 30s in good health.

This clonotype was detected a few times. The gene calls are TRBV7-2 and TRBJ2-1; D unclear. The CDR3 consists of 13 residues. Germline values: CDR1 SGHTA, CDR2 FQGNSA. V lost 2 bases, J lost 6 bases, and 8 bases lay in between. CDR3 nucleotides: TGTGCCAGCAGCTTAAGCGTGGTCAATGAGCAGTTCTTC. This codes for CASSLSVVNEQFF.

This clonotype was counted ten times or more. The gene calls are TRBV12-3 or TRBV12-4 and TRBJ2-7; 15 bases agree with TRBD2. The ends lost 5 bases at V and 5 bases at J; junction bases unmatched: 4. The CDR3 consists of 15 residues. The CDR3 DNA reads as TGTGCCAGCAGTCAAGGGACTAGCGGGAGGAACGAGCAGTACTTC. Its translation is CASSQGTSGRNEQYF.

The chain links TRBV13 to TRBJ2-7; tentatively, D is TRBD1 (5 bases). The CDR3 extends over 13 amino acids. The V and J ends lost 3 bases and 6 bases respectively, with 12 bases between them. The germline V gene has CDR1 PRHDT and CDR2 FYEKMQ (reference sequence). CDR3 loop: CASSLGQVAEQYF. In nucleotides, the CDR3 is TGTGCCAGCAGCTTGGGGCAGGTCGCCGAGCAGTACTTC.

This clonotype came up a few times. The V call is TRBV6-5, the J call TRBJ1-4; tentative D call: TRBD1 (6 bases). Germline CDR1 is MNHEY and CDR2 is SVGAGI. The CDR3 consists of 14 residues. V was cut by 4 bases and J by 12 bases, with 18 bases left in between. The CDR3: CASSSSNRQVQLFF. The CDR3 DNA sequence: TGTGCCAGCAGTTCCTCGAACCGACAGGTCCAACTGTTTTTT.

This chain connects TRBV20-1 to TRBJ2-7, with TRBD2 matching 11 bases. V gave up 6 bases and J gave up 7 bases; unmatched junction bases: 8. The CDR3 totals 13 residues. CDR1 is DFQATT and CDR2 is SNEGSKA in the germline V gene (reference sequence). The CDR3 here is CSAASGGLNEQYF. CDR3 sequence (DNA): TGCAGTGCGGCTAGCGGGGGGCTCAATGAGCAGTACTTC.

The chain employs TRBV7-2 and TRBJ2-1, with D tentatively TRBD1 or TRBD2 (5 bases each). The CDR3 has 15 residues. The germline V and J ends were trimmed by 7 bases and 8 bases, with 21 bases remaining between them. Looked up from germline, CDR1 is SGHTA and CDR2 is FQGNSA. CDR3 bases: TGTGCCAGCAATTCAGAGGGGCGGTCTGTGGATGAGCAGTTCTTC. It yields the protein CASNSEGRSVDEQFF.

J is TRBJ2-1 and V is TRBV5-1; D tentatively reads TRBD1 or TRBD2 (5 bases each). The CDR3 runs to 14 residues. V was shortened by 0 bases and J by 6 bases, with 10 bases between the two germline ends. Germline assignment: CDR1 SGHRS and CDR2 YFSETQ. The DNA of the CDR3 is TGCGCCAGCAGCTTGGAGGGACGACTCAATGAGCAGTTCTTC. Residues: CASSLEGRLNEQFF.

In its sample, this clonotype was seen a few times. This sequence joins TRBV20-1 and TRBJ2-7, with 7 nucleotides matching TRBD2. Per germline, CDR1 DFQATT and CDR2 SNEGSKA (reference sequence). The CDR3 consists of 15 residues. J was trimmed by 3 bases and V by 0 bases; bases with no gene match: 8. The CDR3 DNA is TGCAGTGCTAGAGATCCCTGGGCTAGCGGCTACGAGCAGTACTTC. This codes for CSARDPWASGYEQYF.

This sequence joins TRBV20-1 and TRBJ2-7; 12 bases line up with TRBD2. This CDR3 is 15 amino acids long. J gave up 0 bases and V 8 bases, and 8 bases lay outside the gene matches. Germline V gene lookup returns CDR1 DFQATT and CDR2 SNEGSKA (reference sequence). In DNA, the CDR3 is TGCAGTACCCGTGGACTAGCGGGGAGCTCCTACGAGCAGTACTTC. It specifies CSTRGLAGSSYEQYF.

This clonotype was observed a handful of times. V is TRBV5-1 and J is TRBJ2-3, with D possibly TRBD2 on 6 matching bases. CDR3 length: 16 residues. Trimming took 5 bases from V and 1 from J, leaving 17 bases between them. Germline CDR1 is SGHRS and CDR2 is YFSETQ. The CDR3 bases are TGCGCCAGCAGAAAAGGAGGGGAAACTCGCACAGATACGCAGTATTTT. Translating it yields CASRKGGETRTDTQYF.

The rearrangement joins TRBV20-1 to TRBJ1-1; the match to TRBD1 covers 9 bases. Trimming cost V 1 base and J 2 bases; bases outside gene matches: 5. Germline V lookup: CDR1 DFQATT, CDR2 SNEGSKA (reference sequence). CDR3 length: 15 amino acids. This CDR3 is CSARADRGRNTEAFF. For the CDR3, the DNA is TGCAGTGCTAGAGCGGACAGGGGACGTAACACTGAAGCTTTCTTT.

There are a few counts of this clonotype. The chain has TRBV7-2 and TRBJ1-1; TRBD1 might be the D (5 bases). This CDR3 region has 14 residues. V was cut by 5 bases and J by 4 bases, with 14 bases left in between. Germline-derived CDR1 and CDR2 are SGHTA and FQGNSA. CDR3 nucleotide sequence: TGTGCCAGCAGCCCATCGGGGGGTTTCACTGAAGCTTTCTTT. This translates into CASSPSGGFTEAFF.

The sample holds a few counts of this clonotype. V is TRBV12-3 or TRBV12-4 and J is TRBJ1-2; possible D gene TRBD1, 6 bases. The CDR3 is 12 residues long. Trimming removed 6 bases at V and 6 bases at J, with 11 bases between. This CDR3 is CASSGDTDGYTF. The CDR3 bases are TGTGCCAGCAGCGGGGACACCGATGGCTACACCTTC.

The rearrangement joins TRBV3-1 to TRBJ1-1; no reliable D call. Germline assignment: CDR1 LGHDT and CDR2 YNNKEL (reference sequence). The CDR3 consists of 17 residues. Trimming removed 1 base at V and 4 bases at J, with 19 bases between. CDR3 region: CASSQVNELSWGTEAFF. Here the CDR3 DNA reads TGTGCCAGCAGCCAAGTAAACGAACTTAGCTGGGGCACTGAAGCTTTCTTT.

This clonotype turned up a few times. The CDR3 nucleotides read TGCAGTGCCGGGGGACAGGGGCACACAGATACGCAGTATTTT. This gives the protein CSAGGQGHTDTQYF. V is TRBV20-1 and J is TRBJ2-3; 10 bases agree with TRBD1. The germline gives CDR1 DFQATT, CDR2 SNEGSKA (reference sequence). The CDR3 sequence is 14 residues long. With V trimmed by 6 bases and J by 2 bases, 5 bases remained unmatched.

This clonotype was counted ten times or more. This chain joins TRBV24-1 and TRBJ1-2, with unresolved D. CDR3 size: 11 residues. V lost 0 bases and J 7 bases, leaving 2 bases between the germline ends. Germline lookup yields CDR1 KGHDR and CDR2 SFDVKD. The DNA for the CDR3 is TGTGCCACCAGTGATTTGTTTGGCTACACCTTC. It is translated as CATSDLFGYTF.

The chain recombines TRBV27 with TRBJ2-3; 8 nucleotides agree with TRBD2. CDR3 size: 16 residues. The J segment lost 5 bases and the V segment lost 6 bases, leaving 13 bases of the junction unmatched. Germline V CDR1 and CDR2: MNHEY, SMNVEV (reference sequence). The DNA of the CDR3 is TGTGCCAGCAGGCGACGGGGGGGCGCCGGGGTAGATACGCAGTATTTT. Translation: CASRRRGGAGVDTQYF.